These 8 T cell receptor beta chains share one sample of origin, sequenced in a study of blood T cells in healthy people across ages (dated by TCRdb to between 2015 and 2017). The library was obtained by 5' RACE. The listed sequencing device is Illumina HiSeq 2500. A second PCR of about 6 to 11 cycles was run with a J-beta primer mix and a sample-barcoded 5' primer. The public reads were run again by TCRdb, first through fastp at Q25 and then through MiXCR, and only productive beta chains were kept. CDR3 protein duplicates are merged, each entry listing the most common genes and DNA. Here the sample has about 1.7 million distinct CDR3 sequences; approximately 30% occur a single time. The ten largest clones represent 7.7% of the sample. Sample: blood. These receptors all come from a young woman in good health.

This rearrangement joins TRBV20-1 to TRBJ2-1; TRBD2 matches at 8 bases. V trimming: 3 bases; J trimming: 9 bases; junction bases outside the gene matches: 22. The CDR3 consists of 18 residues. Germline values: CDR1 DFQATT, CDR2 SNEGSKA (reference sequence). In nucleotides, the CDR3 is TGCAGTGCTAGTCGATACGCTGGGGTTCTAGCGGGTAGGGGTGAGCAGTTCTTC. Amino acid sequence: CSASRYAGVLAGRGEQFF.

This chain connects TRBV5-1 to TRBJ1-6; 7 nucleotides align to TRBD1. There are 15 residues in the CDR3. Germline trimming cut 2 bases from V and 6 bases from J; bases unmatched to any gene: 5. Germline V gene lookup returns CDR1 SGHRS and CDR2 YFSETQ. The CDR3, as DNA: TGCGCCAGCAGCTTAGGGGGCACCTTTAATTCACCCCTCCACTTT. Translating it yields CASSLGGTFNSPLHF.

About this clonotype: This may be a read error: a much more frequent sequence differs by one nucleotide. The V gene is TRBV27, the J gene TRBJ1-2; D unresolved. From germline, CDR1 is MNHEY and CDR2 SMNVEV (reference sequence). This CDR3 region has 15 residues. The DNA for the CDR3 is TGTGCCAGCAGTTTAAGTGGCCCTAGGAACTATGACTACACCTTC. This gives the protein CASSLSGPRNYDYTF.

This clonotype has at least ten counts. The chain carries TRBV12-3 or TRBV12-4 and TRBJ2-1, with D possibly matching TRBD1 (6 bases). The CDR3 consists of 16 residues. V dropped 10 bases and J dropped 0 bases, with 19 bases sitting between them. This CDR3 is CATEAGARSSYNEQFF. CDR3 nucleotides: TGTGCCACCGAGGCAGGGGCGAGGAGCTCCTACAATGAGCAGTTCTTC.

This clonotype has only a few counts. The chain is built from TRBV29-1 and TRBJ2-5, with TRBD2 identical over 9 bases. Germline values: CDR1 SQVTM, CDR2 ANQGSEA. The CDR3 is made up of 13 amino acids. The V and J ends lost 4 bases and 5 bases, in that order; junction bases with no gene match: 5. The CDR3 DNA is TGCAGCGTTGTTGCGGGGGGGCCCGAGACCCAGTACTTC. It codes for CSVVAGGPETQYF.

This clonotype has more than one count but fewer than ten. The CDR3 nucleotides read TGTGCCAGCAGCCGAGGGCCAGGGGTGAACATTCAGTACTTC. Protein sequence: CASSRGPGVNIQYF. This chain joins TRBV7-9 and TRBJ2-4, with D perhaps matching TRBD1 (6 bases). CDR1 is SEHNR and CDR2 is FQNEAQ in the germline V gene (reference sequence). CDR3 length: 14 amino acids. V was pared by 5 bases and J by 7 bases, with 15 bases between.

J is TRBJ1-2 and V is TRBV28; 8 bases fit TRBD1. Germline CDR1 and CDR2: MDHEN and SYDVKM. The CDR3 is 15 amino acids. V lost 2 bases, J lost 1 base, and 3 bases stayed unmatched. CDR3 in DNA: TGTGCCAGCAGTTTACAGGGGGCATTTAACTATGGCTACACCTTC. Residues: CASSLQGAFNYGYTF.

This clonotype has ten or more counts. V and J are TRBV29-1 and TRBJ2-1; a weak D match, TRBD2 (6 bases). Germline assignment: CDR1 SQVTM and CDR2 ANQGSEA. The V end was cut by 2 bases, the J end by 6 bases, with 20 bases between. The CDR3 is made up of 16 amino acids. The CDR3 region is CSVEWWEASQVNEQFF. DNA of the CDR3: TGCAGCGTTGAATGGTGGGAGGCGTCCCAAGTCAATGAGCAGTTCTTC.